Listed below are T cell receptor beta chains from one sample, sequenced in a study of chemoradiotherapy in HPV16-positive cancers. Libraries were prepared by immunoSEQ multiplex PCR; TCRdb keeps only in-frame clonotypes and omits some of them. The profile shows approximately 13,000 clones, roughly 82% of them singletons. This sample was obtained from a patient who underwent chemoradiotherapy. These receptors all stem from a human donor with HPV-associated anogenital cancer. Each CDR3 is given with its conserved first and last residue. D genes are given only for firm matches. The listing skips clone size in some rows; elsewhere it reads once, few, many or a size class.

>TRBD2|TRBV5-6|NA|TRBJ2-5
CASSLGLAGGKWQETQYF
>TRBD2|TRBV7-2|NA|TRBJ2-7
CASSFSSLGAREEREQYF
>TRBD1|TRBV19|NA|TRBJ1-1
CATSTGLSTEAFF
>NA|TRBV9|NA|TRBJ2-3
CASSEGGTGTDTQYF
>TRBD1|TRBV5-1|few|TRBJ2-7
CASRTGFSHFYEQYF
>TRBD1|TRBV4-1|NA|TRBJ2-2
CASSQMDRVSNTGELFF
>NA|TRBV5-1|NA|TRBJ1-1
CASSFYGGGTEAFF
>TRBD2|TRBV30|few|TRBJ2-3
CAWGTSGGRFVLTDTQYF
>TRBD1|TRBV28|NA|TRBJ1-4
CASSLLGQATLNEKLFF
>NA|TRBV11-3|few|TRBJ2-1
CASSLGPPETTRNEQFF
>NA|TRBV6-6|NA|TRBJ2-1
CASNPARVGEQFF
>NA|TRBV29-1|few|TRBJ1-2
CSVRPQGNYGYTF
>NA|TRBV27|NA|TRBJ1-1
CASSVGRNTEAFF
>NA|TRBV7-2|NA|TRBJ2-5
CASSKRRETQYF
>TRBD1|TRBV4-3|NA|TRBJ2-7
CASSQGGTGGSYEQYF
>TRBD1|TRBV19|NA|TRBJ2-1
CASSPRTGFGEQFF
>NA|TRBV29-1|NA|TRBJ1-2
CSVVRTAHGYTF
>TRBD2|TRBV5-1|NA|TRBJ2-1
CASSLAGGPQQFF
>NA|TRBV2|few|TRBJ1-5
CASGGGARNQPQHF
>NA|TRBV25-1|few|TRBJ2-1
CASSEFDEQFF
>NA|TRBV5-1|NA|TRBJ2-7
CASSLGAGPRNEQYF
>NA|TRBV6-5|NA|TRBJ2-2
CASLPTLGNTGELFF
>TRBD2|TRBV7-9|NA|TRBJ2-1
CASSPPGLVYEQFF